Listed below are T cell receptor beta chains from one sample, sequenced in a study of monozygotic twins with inflammatory bowel disease. After re-calling the 5' RACE reads, TCRdb lists one entry per CDR3 protein, DNA absent. The specimen's table records around 450,000 distinct CDR3 sequences. Sequenced sample: blood. These receptors originate from a human donor with ulcerative colitis or Crohn's disease, or a healthy co-twin of an affected twin (not recorded which). Each CDR3 is given with its conserved first and last residue.

v_gene	j_gene	CDR3aa
TRBV28	TRBJ2-2	CASRGNTGELFF
TRBV6-4	TRBJ2-1	CASSDLRRGVYEQFF
TRBV10-3	TRBJ2-7	CAISLGTSGYEQYF
TRBV7-2	TRBJ1-5	CASSLGLRGQPQHF
TRBV18	TRBJ1-6	CASSPTKSSYNSPLHF
TRBV12-3/TRBV12-4	TRBJ2-3	CASRSSGGPSDTQYF
TRBV5-1	TRBJ1-1	CASSQQGMDTEAFF
TRBV7-2	TRBJ2-3	CASSLGVGRGPTDTQYF
TRBV4-2	TRBJ1-6	CASSHPDSYNSPLHF
TRBV7-9	TRBJ2-1	CASSLVLAGGEQFF
TRBV7-2	TRBJ1-2	CASSTRTVNYGYTF
TRBV28	TRBJ2-1	CASSLGGRPYNEQFF
TRBV3-1	TRBJ1-5	CASSPSSGQSREPQHF
TRBV24-1	TRBJ2-1	CATSGSSSYNEQFF
TRBV29-1	TRBJ2-7	CSVAPGAGEQYF
TRBV29-1	TRBJ2-7	CSVKGLAAYEQYF
TRBV7-2	TRBJ2-5	CASGLAGVGGWTQYF
TRBV18	TRBJ2-7	CASSPLGQPDYEQYF
TRBV25-1	TRBJ2-1	CASSESRASEQFF
TRBV7-7	TRBJ2-1	CASSPRPLAGDYNEQFF
TRBV10-3	TRBJ2-7	CAISDSGWEQYF
TRBV18	TRBJ1-2	CASSPQGQGYGYTF
TRBV19	TRBJ2-1	CASSIDLGSSYNEQFF
TRBV7-6	TRBJ1-4	CASSFQFGNEKLFF
TRBV5-4	TRBJ2-3	CASSLDGTSTDTQYF
TRBV7-2	TRBJ2-1	CASSRESSYNEQFF
TRBV18	TRBJ1-1	CASSPDEGVEAFF
TRBV12-3/TRBV12-4	TRBJ2-7	CASSLGGTRQYF
TRBV12-3/TRBV12-4	TRBJ2-1	CASTATSGVYNEQFF
TRBV4-2	TRBJ1-5	CASSHVGEGQPQHF
TRBV30	TRBJ1-2	CAWSVPDGYYGYTF
TRBV5-1	TRBJ2-3	CASQTSGTSTDTQYF
TRBV12-3/TRBV12-4	TRBJ2-4	CASSFLDIQYF
TRBV18	TRBJ2-7	CASSPGGGLNYEQYF
TRBV18	TRBJ1-1	CASSGGENTEAFF
TRBV4-2	TRBJ1-5	CASSQDGGQGQPQHF
TRBV20-1	TRBJ2-3	CSAVTGLFTDTQYF
TRBV5-1	TRBJ1-1	CASSLVPELEAFF
TRBV3-1	TRBJ2-7	CASSSEAGPGEQYF
TRBV30	TRBJ1-5	CAWSGVGPPGGQPQHF
TRBV5-1	TRBJ1-1	CASSLSGAFLGTEAFF